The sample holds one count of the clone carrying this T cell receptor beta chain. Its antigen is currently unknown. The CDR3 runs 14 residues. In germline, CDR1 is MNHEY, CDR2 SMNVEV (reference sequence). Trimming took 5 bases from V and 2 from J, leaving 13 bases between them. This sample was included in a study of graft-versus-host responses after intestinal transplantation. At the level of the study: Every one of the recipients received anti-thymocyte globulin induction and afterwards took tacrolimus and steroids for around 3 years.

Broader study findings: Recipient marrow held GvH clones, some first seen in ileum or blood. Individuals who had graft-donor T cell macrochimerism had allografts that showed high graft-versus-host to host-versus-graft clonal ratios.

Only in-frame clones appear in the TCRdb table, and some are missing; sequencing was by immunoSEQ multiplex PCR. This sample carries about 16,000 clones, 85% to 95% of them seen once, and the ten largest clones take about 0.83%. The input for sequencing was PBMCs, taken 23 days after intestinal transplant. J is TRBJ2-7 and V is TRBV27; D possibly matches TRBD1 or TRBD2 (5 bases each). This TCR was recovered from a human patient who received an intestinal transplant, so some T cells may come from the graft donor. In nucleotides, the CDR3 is TGTGCCAGCAGTGGTTCCGGGGCGACCTACGAGCAGTACTTC. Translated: CASSGSGATYEQYF.